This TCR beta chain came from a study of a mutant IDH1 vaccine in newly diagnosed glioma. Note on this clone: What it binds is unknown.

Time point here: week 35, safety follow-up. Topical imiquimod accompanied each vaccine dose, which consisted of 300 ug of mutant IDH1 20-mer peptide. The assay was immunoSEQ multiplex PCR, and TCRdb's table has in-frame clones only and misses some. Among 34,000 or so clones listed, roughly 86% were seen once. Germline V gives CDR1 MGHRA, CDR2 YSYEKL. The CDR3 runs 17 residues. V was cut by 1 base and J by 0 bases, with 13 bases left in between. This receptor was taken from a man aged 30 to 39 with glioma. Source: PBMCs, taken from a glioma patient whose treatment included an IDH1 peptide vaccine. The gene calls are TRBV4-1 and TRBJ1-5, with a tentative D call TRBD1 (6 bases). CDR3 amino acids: CASSQVLDRNSNQPQHF. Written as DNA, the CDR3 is TGCGCCAGCAGCCAAGTTTTGGACAGAAATAGCAATCAGCCCCAGCATTTT.